This TCR beta chain was found in a study of T cells in Graves' hyperthyroidism and ophthalmopathy. CDR3 size: 16 residues. The J segment lost 4 bases and the V segment lost 6 bases, leaving 6 bases of the junction unmatched. The germline V gene has CDR1 MNHNS and CDR2 SASEGT. There were TCR beta CDR3 regions amplified from RNA transcripts. HTBI primers were the set used in a first-round RT-PCR of the TCR CDR3. TCRdb called the multiplex PCR reads again in MiXCR, with one record for every CDR3 protein. The table has some 400,000 distinct CDR3 sequences, roughly 14% seen once; the top ten hold around 21%.

Sequencing input: blood. This chain connects TRBV6-1 to TRBJ2-3; 14 bases line up with TRBD2. This TCR was sampled from a man aged 25-45 years with Graves' hyperthyroidism that later progressed to Graves' ophthalmopathy. CDR3 sequence reads: CASSQTSGGAADTQYF. The CDR3, as DNA: TGTGCCAGCAGCCAGACTAGCGGGGGGGCGGCAGATACGCAGTATTTT.